Detailed here is one T cell receptor beta chain. Trimming removed 0 bases at V and 3 bases at J, with 11 bases between. The CDR3 contains 15 residues. Germline lookup yields CDR1 SGHDN and CDR2 FVKESK. The sample originates from a study of T cells of healthy individuals. MiXCR, applied by TCRdb to the 5' RACE reads, yields one record per CDR3 protein. The sample comprises approximately 58,000 distinct CDR3 sequences, about 15% of which are singletons, and about 16% rests with the top ten. V gene TRBV14 combines with J gene TRBJ1-1, with D perhaps TRBD1 (5 bases). The receptor was isolated from a human donor in good health. CDR3 nucleotide sequence: TGTGCCAGCAGCCAAGAACGGGCAGGGTACACTGAAGCTTTCTTT. This sequence encodes CASSQERAGYTEAFF.